The 4 T cell receptor beta chains below come from one sample, sequenced in a study of read filtering for tumor transcriptome and immune sequencing. From about 400 ng of RNA, a library with molecular barcoded alpha/delta and beta/gamma adaptors was made. Using its own MiXCR run on the reads, TCRdb lists one record per CDR3 protein. The sample holds 94,000 or so distinct CDR3 sequences, 9% to 15% seen once. The sample taken for sequencing was a population of CD138-negative cells sorted from bone marrow. Receptors were obtained from a donor over 35 with multiple myeloma.

In this sample, this clonotype turned up many times. The genes are TRBV6-1 and TRBJ2-7; 8 bases are a match to TRBD2. With 7 bases clipped from V and 0 bases from J, the junction kept 5 bases outside the gene matches. The CDR3 contains 14 residues. Germline CDR1 is MNHNS and CDR2 is SASEGT. CDR3 in amino acids: CASIISGASYEQYF. CDR3 DNA: TGTGCCAGCATTATTAGCGGGGCCTCCTACGAGCAGTACTTC.

This clonotype was recorded at least ten times. This chain links TRBV20-1 with TRBJ1-5, with D tentatively TRBD1 (6 bases). This CDR3 contains 13 residues. CDR1 and CDR2 from the germline V gene are DFQATT and SNEGSKA (reference sequence). Trimming left V 3 bases short and J 2 bases short, with 8 bases between. The CDR3 sequence: CSARGAGNQPQHF. The CDR3 nucleotides read TGCAGTGCTAGGGGGGCTGGCAATCAGCCCCAGCATTTT.

This clonotype appeared many times. This chain links TRBV6-5 with TRBJ2-7, with D perhaps matching TRBD2 (5 bases). V was clipped by 7 bases and J by 3 bases, with 10 bases between them. The CDR3 runs to 12 residues. From germline, CDR1 is MNHEY and CDR2 SVGAGI. CDR3 sequence reads: CASISRDYEQYF. CDR3 nucleotides: TGTGCCAGCATTTCACGGGACTACGAGCAGTACTTC.

This clonotype was counted ten times or more. This rearrangement joins TRBV12-3 or TRBV12-4 to TRBJ2-5, with D maybe TRBD2 (6 bases). Trimming took 6 bases from V and 1 from J, leaving 12 bases between them. This CDR3 contains 14 residues. CDR3: CASRLGEAQETQYF. CDR3 nucleotides: TGTGCCAGCAGACTGGGGGAGGCCCAAGAGACCCAGTACTTC.